The T cell receptor beta chain described here comes from a study of blood T cell repertoires in COVID-19. Study-wide context: Samples of COVID-19 (acute and convalescent) were obtained from the United States, Italy and Spain. Sources were T cells, B-cell-depleted T cells, or PBMCs; the material itself was cDNA or gDNA.

Patients of the Seattle cohort, enrolled during active infection, were followed longitudinally. Per the original data handling: Reference gene primer amplification in the assay estimated nucleated cell counts. Assay: immunoSEQ multiplex PCR; the TCRdb copy retains only in-frame clones and omits some. The DNA was the basis for D and trimming; V, J and clone size are from that table. The sample shows around 340,000 clones, 89% of them seen only once. The sequence derives from a woman aged 55-70 years with COVID-19, enrolled during active disease. Specimen: peripheral blood.

CDR3 amino acids: CASSKQAEKLFF. CDR3 nucleotide sequence: TGTGCCAGTAGTAAGCAGGCCGAAAAACTGTTTTTT. The V and J genes are TRBV19 and TRBJ1-4; D remains unclear. V was trimmed by 4 bases and J by 8 bases, leaving 8 bases between them. This CDR3 region has 12 residues. Germline V gives CDR1 LNHDA, CDR2 SQIVND (reference sequence).